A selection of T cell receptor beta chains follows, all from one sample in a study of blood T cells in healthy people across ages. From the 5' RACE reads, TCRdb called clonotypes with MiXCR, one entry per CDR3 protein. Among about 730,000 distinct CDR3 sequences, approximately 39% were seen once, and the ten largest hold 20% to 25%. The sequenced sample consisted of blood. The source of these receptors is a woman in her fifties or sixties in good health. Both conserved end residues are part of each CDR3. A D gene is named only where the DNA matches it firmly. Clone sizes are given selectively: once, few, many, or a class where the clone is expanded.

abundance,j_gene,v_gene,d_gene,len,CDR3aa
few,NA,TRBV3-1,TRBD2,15,CASSQDAGGGATQYF
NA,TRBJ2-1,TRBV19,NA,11,CGGSSYNEQFF
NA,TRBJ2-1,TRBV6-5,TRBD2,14,CASSPGTRHDEQFF
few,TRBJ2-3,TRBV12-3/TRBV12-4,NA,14,CASRSRLAADTQYF
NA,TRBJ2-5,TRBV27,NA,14,CASRPTGRQGTQYF
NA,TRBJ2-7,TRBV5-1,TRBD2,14,CASSSGTTGQEQYF
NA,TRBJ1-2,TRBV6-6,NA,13,CASSSPEGRTPTF
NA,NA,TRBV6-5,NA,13,CASSRGVGNEQYF
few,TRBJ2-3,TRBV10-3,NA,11,CAMADEDTQYF
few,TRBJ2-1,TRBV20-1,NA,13,CSARRSLNNEQFF
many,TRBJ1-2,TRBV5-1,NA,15,CASSLEPPNTNGYTF
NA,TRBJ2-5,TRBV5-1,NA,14,CASSLEIGQETQYF
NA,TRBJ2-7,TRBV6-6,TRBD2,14,CASVASGGTYEQYF
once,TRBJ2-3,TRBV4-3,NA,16,CTSSQRTTAPADTQYF
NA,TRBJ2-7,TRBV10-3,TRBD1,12,CAISWTGAEQYF
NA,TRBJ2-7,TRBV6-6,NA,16,CASSYVQAIAYNEQYF
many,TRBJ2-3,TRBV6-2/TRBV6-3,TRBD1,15,CASGDRGGVTDTQYF
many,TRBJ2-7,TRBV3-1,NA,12,CASSQQYYEQYF
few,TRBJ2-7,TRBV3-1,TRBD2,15,CASSQTSGDSYEQYF
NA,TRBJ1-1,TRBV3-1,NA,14,CASSQDGAGTEAFF
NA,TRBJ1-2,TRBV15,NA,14,CATSRDRGQEGYTF
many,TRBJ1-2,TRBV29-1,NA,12,CSVEAGFNGYTF
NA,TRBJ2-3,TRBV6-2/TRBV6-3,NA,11,CASSSLLQEYF
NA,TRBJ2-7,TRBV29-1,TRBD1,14,CSVAGQGAHNEQYF
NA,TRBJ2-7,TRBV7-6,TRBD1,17,CASSLVGTGGSSYEQYF
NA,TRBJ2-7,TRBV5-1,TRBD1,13,CASRHRGDYEQYF
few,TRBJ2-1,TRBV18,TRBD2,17,CASSSRSGLAANNEQFF
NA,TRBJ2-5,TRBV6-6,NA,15,CASSYRGASVETQYF
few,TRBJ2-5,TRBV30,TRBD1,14,CAWSLGQGGETQYF
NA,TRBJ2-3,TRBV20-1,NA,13,CSARRGRSDTQYF
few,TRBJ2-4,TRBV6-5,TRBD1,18,CASSYAGRDRGPKNIQYF
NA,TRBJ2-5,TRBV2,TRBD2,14,CASSAGTSVETQYF
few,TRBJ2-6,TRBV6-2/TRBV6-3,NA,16,CASSPPTSPGANVLTF
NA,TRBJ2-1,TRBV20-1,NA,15,CSAPIPGSSYNEQFF
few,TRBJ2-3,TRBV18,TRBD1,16,CASSHIRDRTLHTQYF
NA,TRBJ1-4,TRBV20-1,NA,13,CSAAPRGVEKLFF
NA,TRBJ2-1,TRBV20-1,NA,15,CSARGDPRGEETQFF
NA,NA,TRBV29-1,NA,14,CSVDSAGSVGTQFF
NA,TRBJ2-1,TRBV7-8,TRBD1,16,CASSLGDDRVGNEQFF
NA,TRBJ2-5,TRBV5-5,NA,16,CASSFDGGAGGETQYF
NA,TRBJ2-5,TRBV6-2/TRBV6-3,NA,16,CASSSALESEEETQYF
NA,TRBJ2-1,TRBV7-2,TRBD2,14,CASSIQRGANEQFF
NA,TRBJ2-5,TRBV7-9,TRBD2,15,CARSSGTGTIETQYF
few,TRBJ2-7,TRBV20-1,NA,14,CSARSSGDSYEQYF
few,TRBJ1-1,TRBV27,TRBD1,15,CASSTTGTANTEAFF
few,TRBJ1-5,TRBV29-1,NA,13,CSVGRGNGQPQHF